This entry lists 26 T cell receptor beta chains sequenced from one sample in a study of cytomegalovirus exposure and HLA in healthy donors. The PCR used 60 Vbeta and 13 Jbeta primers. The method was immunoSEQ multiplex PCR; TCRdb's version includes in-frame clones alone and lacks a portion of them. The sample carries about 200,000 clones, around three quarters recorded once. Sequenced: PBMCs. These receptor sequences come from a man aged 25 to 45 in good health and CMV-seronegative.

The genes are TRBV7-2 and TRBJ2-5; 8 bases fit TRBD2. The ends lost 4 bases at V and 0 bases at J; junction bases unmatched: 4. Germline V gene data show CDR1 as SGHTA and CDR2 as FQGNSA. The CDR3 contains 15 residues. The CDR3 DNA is TGTGCCAGCAGCTCTGCGACTAGCGACCAAGAGACCCAGTACTTC. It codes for CASSSATSDQETQYF.

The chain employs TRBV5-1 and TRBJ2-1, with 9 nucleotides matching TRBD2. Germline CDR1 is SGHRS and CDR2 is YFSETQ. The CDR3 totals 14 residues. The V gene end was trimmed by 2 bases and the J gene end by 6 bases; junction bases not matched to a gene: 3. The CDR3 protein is CASSLTAGGNEQFF. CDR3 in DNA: TGCGCCAGCAGCTTAACAGCGGGGGGCAATGAGCAGTTCTTC.

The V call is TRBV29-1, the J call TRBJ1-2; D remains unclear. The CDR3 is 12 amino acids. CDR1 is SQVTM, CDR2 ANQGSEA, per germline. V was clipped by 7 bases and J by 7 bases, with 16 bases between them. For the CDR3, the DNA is TGCAGCGAGCTCACTCCGCCGGGTGGCTACACCTTC. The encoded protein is CSELTPPGGYTF.

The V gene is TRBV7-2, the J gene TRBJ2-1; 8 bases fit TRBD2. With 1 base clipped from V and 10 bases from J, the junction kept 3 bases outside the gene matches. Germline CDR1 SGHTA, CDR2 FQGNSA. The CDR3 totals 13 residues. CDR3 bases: TGTGCCAGCAGCTTAGGGGGACTAGGGGAGCAGTTCTTC. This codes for CASSLGGLGEQFF. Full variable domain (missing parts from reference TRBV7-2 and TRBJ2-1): GAGVSQSPSNKVTEKGKDVELRCDPISGHTALYWYRQSLGQGLEFLIYFQGNSAPDKSGLPSDRFSAERTGGSVSTLTIQRTQQEDSAVYLCASSLGGLGEQFFGPGTRLTVL.

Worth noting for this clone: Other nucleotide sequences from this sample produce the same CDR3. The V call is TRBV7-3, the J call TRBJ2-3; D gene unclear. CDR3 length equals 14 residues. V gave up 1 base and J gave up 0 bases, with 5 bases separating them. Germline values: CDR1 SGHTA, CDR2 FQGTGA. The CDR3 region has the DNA TGTGCCAGCAGCTTAAGCGGTAGCACAGATACGCAGTATTTT. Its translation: CASSLSGSTDTQYF.

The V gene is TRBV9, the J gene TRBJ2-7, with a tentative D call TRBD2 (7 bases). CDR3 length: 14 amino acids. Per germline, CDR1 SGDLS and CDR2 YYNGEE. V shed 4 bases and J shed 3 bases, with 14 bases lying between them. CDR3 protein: CASSPGGGYYEQYF. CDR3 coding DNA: TGTGCCAGCAGCCCGGGGGGCGGCTACTACGAGCAGTACTTC.

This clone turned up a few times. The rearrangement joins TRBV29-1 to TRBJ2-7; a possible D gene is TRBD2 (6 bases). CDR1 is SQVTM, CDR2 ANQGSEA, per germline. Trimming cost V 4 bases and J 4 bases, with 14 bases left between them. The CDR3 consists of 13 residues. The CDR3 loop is CSVGLGTLYEQYF. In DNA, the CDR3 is TGCAGCGTTGGCCTAGGGACTTTGTACGAGCAGTACTTC.

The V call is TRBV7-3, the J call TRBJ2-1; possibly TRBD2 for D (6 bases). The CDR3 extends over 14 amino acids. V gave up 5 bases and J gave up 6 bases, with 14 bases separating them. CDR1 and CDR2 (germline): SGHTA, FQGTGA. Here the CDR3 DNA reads TGTGCCAGCAGCCACCCCGGGACTCTCAATGAGCAGTTCTTC. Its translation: CASSHPGTLNEQFF.

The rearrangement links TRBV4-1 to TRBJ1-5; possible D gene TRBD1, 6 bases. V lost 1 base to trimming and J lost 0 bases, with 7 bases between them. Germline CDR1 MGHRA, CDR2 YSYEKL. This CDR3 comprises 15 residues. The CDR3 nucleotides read TGCGCCAGCAGCCAAGGACAGGTTAGCAATCAGCCCCAGCATTTT. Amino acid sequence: CASSQGQVSNQPQHF.

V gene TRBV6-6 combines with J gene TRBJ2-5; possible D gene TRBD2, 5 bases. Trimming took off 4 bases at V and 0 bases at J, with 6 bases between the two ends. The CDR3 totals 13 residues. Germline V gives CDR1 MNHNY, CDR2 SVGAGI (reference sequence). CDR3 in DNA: TGTGCCAGCAGTTGGCGGGACCAAGAGACCCAGTACTTC. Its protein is CASSWRDQETQYF.

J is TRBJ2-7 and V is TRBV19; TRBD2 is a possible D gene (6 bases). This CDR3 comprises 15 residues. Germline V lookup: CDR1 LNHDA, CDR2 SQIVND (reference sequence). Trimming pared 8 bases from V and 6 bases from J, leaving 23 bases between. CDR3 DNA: TGTGCCAGTCGTCGGGAGCCACTCTCGGTAGGCGAGCAGTACTTC. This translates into CASRREPLSVGEQYF. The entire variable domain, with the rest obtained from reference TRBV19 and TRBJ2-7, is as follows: DGGITQSPKYLFRKEGQNVTLSCEQNLNHDAMYWYRQDPGQGLRLIYYSQIVNDFQKGDIAEGYSVSREKKESFPLTVTSAQKNPTAFYLCASRREPLSVGEQYFGPGTRLTVT.

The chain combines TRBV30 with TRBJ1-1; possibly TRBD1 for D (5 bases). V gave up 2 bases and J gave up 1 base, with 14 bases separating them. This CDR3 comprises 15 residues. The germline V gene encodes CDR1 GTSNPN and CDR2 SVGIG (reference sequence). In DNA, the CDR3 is TGTGCCTGGAGTTTATGGGGCAGTACGAACACTGAAGCTTTCTTT. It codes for CAWSLWGSTNTEAFF. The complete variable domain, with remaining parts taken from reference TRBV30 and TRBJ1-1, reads SQTIHQWPATLVQPVGSPLSLECTVEGTSNPNLYWYRQAAGRGLQLLFYSVGIGQISSEVPQNLSASRPQDRQFILSSKKLLLSDSGFYLCAWSLWGSTNTEAFFGQGTRLTVV.

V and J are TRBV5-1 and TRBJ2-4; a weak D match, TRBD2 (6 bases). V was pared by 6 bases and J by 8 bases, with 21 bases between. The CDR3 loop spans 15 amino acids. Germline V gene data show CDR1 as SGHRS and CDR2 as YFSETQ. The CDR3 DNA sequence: TGCGCCAGCACCCGGTCGGGGCAGGGAGGAGACATTCAGTACTTC. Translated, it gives CASTRSGQGGDIQYF.

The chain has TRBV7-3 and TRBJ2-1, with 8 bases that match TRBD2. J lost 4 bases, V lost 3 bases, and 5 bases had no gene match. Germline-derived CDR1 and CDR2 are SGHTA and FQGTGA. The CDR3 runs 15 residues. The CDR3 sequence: CASSLGVAGYNEQFF. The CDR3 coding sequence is TGTGCCAGCAGCTTGGGGGTAGCGGGATACAATGAGCAGTTCTTC.

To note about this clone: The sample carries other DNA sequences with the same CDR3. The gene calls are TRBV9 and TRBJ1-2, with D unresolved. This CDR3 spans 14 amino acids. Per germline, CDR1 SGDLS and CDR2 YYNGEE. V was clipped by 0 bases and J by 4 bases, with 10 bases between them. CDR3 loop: CASSVAGQPYGYTF. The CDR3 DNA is TGTGCCAGCAGCGTAGCTGGGCAGCCCTATGGCTACACCTTC.

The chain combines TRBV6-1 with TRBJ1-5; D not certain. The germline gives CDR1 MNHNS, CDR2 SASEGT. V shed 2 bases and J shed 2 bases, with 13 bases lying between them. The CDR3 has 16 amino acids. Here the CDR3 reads CASSERSGQGNQPQHF. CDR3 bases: TGTGCCAGCAGTGAACGGTCAGGTCAGGGCAATCAGCCCCAGCATTTT.

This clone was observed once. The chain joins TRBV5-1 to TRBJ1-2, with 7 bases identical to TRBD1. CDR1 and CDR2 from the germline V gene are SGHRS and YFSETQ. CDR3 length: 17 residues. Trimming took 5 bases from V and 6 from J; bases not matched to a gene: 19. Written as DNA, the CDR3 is TGCGCCAGCAGACAATATGAAACAGGGGTAGATACTAATGGCTACACCTTC. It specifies CASRQYETGVDTNGYTF.

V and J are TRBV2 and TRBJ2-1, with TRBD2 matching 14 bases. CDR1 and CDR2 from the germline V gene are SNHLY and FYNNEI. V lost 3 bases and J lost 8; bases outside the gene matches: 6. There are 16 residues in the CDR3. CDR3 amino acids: CASSDPGTSGSYEQFF. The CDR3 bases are TGTGCCAGCAGTGACCCCGGGACTAGCGGGAGCTATGAGCAGTTCTTC.

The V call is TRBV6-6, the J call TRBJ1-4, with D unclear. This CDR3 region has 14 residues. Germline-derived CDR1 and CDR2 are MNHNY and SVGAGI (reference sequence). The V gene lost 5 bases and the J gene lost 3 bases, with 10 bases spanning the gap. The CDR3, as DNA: TGTGCCAGCAGTCCCTCCCAGGCTAATGAAAAACTGTTTTTT. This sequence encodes CASSPSQANEKLFF.

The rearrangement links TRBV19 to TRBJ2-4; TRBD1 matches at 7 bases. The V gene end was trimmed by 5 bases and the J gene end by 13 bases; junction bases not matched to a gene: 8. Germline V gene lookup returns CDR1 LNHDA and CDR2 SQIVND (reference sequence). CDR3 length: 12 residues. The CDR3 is CASSQATGAQYF. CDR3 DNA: TGTGCCAGTAGTCAAGCCACAGGGGCCCAGTACTTC.

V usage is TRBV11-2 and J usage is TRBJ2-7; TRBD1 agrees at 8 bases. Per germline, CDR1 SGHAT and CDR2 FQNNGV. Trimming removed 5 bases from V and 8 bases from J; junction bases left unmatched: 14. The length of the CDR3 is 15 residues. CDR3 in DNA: TGTGCCAGCAGCCTTGGACAGGGCCTAGCCCCTAAGCAGTACTTC. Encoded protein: CASSLGQGLAPKQYF.

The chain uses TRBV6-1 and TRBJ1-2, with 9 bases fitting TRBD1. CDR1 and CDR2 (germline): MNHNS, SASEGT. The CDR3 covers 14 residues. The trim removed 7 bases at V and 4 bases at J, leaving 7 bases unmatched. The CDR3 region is CASTRDRASYGYTF. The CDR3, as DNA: TGTGCCAGCACCCGGGACAGGGCAAGCTATGGCTACACCTTC.

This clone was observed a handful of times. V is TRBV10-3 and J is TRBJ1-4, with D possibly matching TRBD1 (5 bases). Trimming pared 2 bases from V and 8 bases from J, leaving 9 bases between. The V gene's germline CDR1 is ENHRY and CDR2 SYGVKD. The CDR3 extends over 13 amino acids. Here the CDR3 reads CAISEGGGEKLFF. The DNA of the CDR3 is TGTGCCATCAGTGAGGGGGGGGGAGAAAAACTGTTTTTT.

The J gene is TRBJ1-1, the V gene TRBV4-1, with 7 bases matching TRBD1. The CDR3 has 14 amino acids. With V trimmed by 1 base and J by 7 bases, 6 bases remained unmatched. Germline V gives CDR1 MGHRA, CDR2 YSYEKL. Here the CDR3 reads CASSQGQGGGEAFF. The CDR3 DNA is TGCGCCAGCAGCCAAGGTCAGGGGGGAGGTGAAGCTTTCTTT.

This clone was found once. The CDR3, as DNA: TGTGCCAGTAGTGAATTGGGAGTTGGTCCCGGGAGTCAGCCCCAGCATTTT. Protein sequence: CASSELGVGPGSQPQHF. V and J are TRBV19 and TRBJ1-5; D uncertain. The CDR3 length is 17 residues. Germline-derived CDR1 and CDR2 are LNHDA and SQIVND (reference sequence). Trimming cost V 5 bases and J 6 bases, with 23 bases left between them.

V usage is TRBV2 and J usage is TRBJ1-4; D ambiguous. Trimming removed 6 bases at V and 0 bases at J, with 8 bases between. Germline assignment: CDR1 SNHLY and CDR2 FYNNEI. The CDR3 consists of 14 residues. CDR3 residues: CASRGRATNEKLFF. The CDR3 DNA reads TGTGCCAGCAGGGGGAGGGCAACTAATGAAAAACTGTTTTTT.